A single sample is the source of the 28 T cell receptor beta chains below, sequenced in a study of cytomegalovirus exposure and HLA in healthy donors. PCR primers comprised 60 Vbeta and 13 Jbeta primers. Clones were read by immunoSEQ multiplex PCR, and TCRdb kept only the in-frame ones, dropping some. The table shows roughly 100,000 clones, with approximately 64% occurring only once. The sequenced sample was PBMCs. The receptors were sampled from a man between 60 and 70 years old in good health and CMV-seronegative.

The V call is TRBV4-1, the J call TRBJ2-3, with 16 bases lining up with TRBD2. CDR1 MGHRA and CDR2 YSYEKL come from the germline V gene. Trimming took 4 bases from V and 4 from J; bases not matched to a gene: 8. There are 18 residues in the CDR3. The DNA of the CDR3 is TGCGCCAGCAGCCTGGGACTAGCGGGGGGGTTTCGTCCAGATACGCAGTATTTT. Translated, it gives CASSLGLAGGFRPDTQYF.

This chain uses TRBV5-3 with TRBJ2-7; perhaps TRBD1 as D (5 bases). TRBV5-3 is annotated as an ORF whose role is uncertain. The CDR3 has 18 residues. V lost 2 bases and J 3 bases, leaving 24 bases between the germline ends. CDR3 protein: CARSFGAPYAPRHYEQYF. The CDR3 DNA reads as TGTGCCAGAAGCTTTGGGGCACCTTACGCACCGCGGCACTACGAGCAGTACTTC.

The CDR3 here is CSVESLYEQYF. The CDR3 DNA reads TGCAGCGTTGAATCCCTCTACGAGCAGTACTTC. This sequence joins TRBV29-1 and TRBJ2-7; D is ambiguous. The germline CDR1 and CDR2 sequences are SQVTM and ANQGSEA. Trimming removed 2 bases from V and 3 bases from J, with 5 bases in between. The CDR3 sequence is 11 residues long.

V gene TRBV6-1 combines with J gene TRBJ1-2, with 9 bases identical to TRBD1. This CDR3 has 13 residues. V shed 4 bases, J shed 8 bases, and the junction held 5 bases outside the gene matches. The germline CDR1 and CDR2 sequences are MNHNS and SASEGT. The CDR3 spells CASSAGTGPGYTF. CDR3 bases: TGTGCCAGCAGTGCCGGGACAGGGCCCGGCTACACCTTC.

This clone was picked up a small number of times. This chain links TRBV11-2 with TRBJ1-2; possible D gene TRBD1, 5 bases. The V gene's germline CDR1 is SGHAT and CDR2 FQNNGV. The germline V and J ends were trimmed by 10 bases and 8 bases, with 14 bases remaining between them. This CDR3 spans 11 amino acids. The CDR3 is CAIRAPCGYTF. CDR3 DNA sequence: TGTGCCATCAGGGCTCCCTGCGGCTACACCTTC.

This sequence joins TRBV10-2 and TRBJ1-4; D is ambiguous. The V end lost 2 bases, the J end lost 8 bases, and 12 bases lay between the germline ends. The CDR3 extends over 14 amino acids. Germline lookup yields CDR1 WSHSY and CDR2 SAAADI. CDR3 sequence reads: CASSEVGGHEKLFF. For the CDR3, the DNA is TGCGCCAGCAGTGAGGTTGGCGGGCACGAAAAACTGTTTTTT.

The chain joins TRBV19 to TRBJ2-5; 7 bases map to TRBD1. CDR1 LNHDA and CDR2 SQIVND come from the germline V gene (reference sequence). This CDR3 contains 16 residues. The J segment lost 2 bases and the V segment lost 7 bases, leaving 13 bases of the junction unmatched. The CDR3 coding sequence is TGTGCCAGTATGGGCCGGTCACAGGGGCTTCAAGAGACCCAGTACTTC. Translated, it gives CASMGRSQGLQETQYF. The variable domain in full, completed from reference TRBV19 and TRBJ2-5, reads DGGITQSPKYLFRKEGQNVTLSCEQNLNHDAMYWYRQDPGQGLRLIYYSQIVNDFQKGDIAEGYSVSREKKESFPLTVTSAQKNPTAFYLCASMGRSQGLQETQYFGPGTRLLVL.

The chain employs TRBV11-2 and TRBJ1-6; unclear D gene. Deletions cut 4 bases from V and 7 bases from J, with 11 bases between. The CDR3 contains 14 residues. CDR1 SGHAT and CDR2 FQNNGV come from the germline V gene. The DNA of the CDR3 is TGTGCCAGCAGCTGGGTGGCGAGGAATTCACCCCTCCACTTT. This translates into CASSWVARNSPLHF.

The CDR3 sequence is CAWNLRDTGELFF. CDR3 bases: TGTGCCTGGAACCTACGGGACACCGGGGAGCTGTTTTTT. The V gene is TRBV30, the J gene TRBJ2-2; D is uncertain. There are 13 residues in the CDR3. Trimming stripped 4 bases from V and 3 bases from J, with 9 bases between. CDR1 and CDR2 from the germline V gene are GTSNPN and SVGIG (reference sequence). Looking up the rest from reference TRBV30 and TRBJ2-2 gives the full variable domain: SQTIHQWPATLVQPVGSPLSLECTVEGTSNPNLYWYRQAAGRGLQLLFYSVGIGQISSEVPQNLSASRPQDRQFILSSKKLLLSDSGFYLCAWNLRDTGELFFGEGSRLTVL.

The genes are TRBV6-6 and TRBJ2-7, with 8 bases fitting TRBD2. Unmatched junction bases numbered 0, after V lost 2 bases and J lost 0 bases. Germline values: CDR1 MNHNY, CDR2 SVGAGI (reference sequence). The CDR3 is 14 residues long. The CDR3 bases are TGTGCCAGCAGTTACACTAGCGGCTCCTACGAGCAGTACTTC. It yields the protein CASSYTSGSYEQYF.

V is TRBV27 and J is TRBJ2-2, with D perhaps TRBD1 (6 bases). V was clipped by 5 bases and J by 1 base, with 11 bases between them. The CDR3 covers 15 residues. Germline V gene lookup returns CDR1 MNHEY and CDR2 SMNVEV (reference sequence). In DNA form, the CDR3 reads TGTGCCAGCAGTCGACAGGACCTGAACACCGGGGAGCTGTTTTTT. Its translation: CASSRQDLNTGELFF.

This clone came up a few times. A read error may account for a junction end that differs from germline. The chain joins TRBV7-7 to TRBJ2-1; a weak D match, TRBD2 (5 bases). The CDR3 length is 16 residues. Germline V CDR1 and CDR2: SSHAT, FNYEAQ (reference sequence). The CDR3 loop reads CASSSRPGSSYNEQFF. Here the CDR3 DNA reads TGTGCTAGCAGCTCCCGACCGGGGAGCTCCTACAATGAGCAGTTCTTC. Together with reference TRBV7-7 and TRBJ2-1, the CDR3 gives the full variable domain: GAGVSQSPRYKVTKRGQDVTLRCDPISSHATLYWYQQALGQGPEFLTYFNYEAQPDKSGLPSDRFSAERPEGSISTLTIQRTEQRDSAMYRCASSSRPGSSYNEQFFGPGTRLTVL.

The rearrangement links TRBV2 to TRBJ2-2, with 9 bases lining up with TRBD2. CDR1 SNHLY and CDR2 FYNNEI come from the germline V gene. With 7 bases clipped from V and 5 bases from J, the junction kept 11 bases outside the gene matches. The length of the CDR3 is 16 residues. As DNA, the CDR3 is TGTGCCAGCATTATTATAGCGGGGGTCCGGACCGGGGAGCTGTTTTTT. This gives the protein CASIIIAGVRTGELFF.

The V call is TRBV28, the J call TRBJ1-1; 9 nucleotides line up with TRBD1. The V gene end was trimmed by 6 bases and the J gene end by 4 bases; junction bases not matched to a gene: 0. CDR1 is MDHEN and CDR2 is SYDVKM in the germline V gene. The CDR3 sequence is 12 residues long. The CDR3 protein is CASRTGGTEAFF. The DNA of the CDR3 is TGTGCCAGCAGGACAGGGGGCACTGAAGCTTTCTTT.

This clone appeared a few times. The chain couples TRBV9 to TRBJ2-7, with a weak D call TRBD2 (6 bases). Germline CDR1 is SGDLS and CDR2 is YYNGEE. The V end was cut by 4 bases, the J end by 2 bases, with 16 bases between. The CDR3 extends over 15 amino acids. The CDR3 DNA sequence: TGTGCCAGCAGCCCCGGGACGGGAGCCCCCTACGAGCAGTACTTC. This gives the protein CASSPGTGAPYEQYF.

The rearrangement uses TRBV6-1 and TRBJ1-2, with 7 bases matching TRBD1. V dropped 7 bases and J dropped 8; count of bases not matched to a gene: 16. CDR1 is MNHNS, CDR2 SASEGT, per germline. The length of the CDR3 is 15 residues. The CDR3 region is CASMPGQNPLRGYTF. CDR3 nucleotides: TGTGCCAGCATGCCGGGACAGAACCCGCTGAGGGGCTACACCTTC.

J is TRBJ2-1 and V is TRBV6-1; TRBD2 agrees at 10 bases. Germline values: CDR1 MNHNS, CDR2 SASEGT. This CDR3 is 15 amino acids long. The junction had 6 bases not matched to a gene; V was cut back by 5 bases and J by 5 bases. CDR3 residues: CASSSLAGNDNEQFF. CDR3 sequence (DNA): TGTGCCAGCAGTTCACTAGCGGGAAACGACAATGAGCAGTTCTTC.

V gene TRBV29-1 combines with J gene TRBJ1-3; no firm D call. The CDR3 is 13 residues long. Trimming took 4 bases from V and 1 from J, leaving 8 bases between them. Germline V CDR1 and CDR2: SQVTM, ANQGSEA. The CDR3, as DNA: TGCAGCGTTGGCGTGGAGTCTGGAAACACCATATATTTT. Its translation: CSVGVESGNTIYF.

J is TRBJ1-4 and V is TRBV2, with TRBD1 as a possible D gene (5 bases). Germline-derived CDR1 and CDR2 are SNHLY and FYNNEI. The ends were cut back, 4 bases at V and 7 bases at J, with 16 bases in the middle. The CDR3 runs to 15 residues. The CDR3 sequence: CASSAEGLRGEKLFF. For the CDR3, the DNA is TGTGCCAGCAGTGCTGAGGGGTTGCGGGGTGAAAAACTGTTTTTT.

The V and J genes are TRBV5-4 and TRBJ2-6; maybe TRBD2 (5 bases). The CDR3 runs 16 residues. CDR1 SGHNT and CDR2 YYREEE come from the germline V gene (reference sequence). V shed 3 bases and J shed 4 bases, with 14 bases lying between them. The CDR3 DNA reads as TGTGCCAGCAGCTCCCAAAACACGGGGGGGGCCAACGTCCTGACTTTC. Protein sequence: CASSSQNTGGANVLTF.

The chain joins TRBV7-3 to TRBJ1-2; 7 nucleotides align to TRBD1. The CDR3 is 14 residues long. V lost 5 bases, J lost 4 bases, and 7 bases stayed unmatched. CDR1 and CDR2 (germline): SGHTA, FQGTGA. The CDR3 reads CASSLDRLGYGYTF. CDR3 in DNA: TGTGCCAGCAGCCTGGACAGGCTTGGCTATGGCTACACCTTC.

This rearrangement joins TRBV11-1 to TRBJ1-2, with 10 bases that match TRBD1. CDR3 size: 15 residues. Germline lookup yields CDR1 SGHAT and CDR2 FQDESV (reference sequence). V shed 5 bases, J shed 4 bases, and the junction held 7 bases outside the gene matches. The CDR3 bases are TGTGCCAGCAGCCAGGACAGGGGGAAGATCTATGGCTACACCTTC. This encodes CASSQDRGKIYGYTF. The complete variable domain, with remaining parts taken from reference TRBV11-1 and TRBJ1-2, reads EAEVAQSPRYKITEKSQAVAFWCDPISGHATLYWYRQILGQGPELLVQFQDESVVDDSQLPKDRFSAERLKGVDSTLKIQPAELGDSAMYLCASSQDRGKIYGYTFGSGTRLTVV.

The chain employs TRBV12-5 and TRBJ2-6; TRBD1 might be the D (5 bases). Germline CDR1 reads LGHNT; CDR2 reads FRNRAP. The CDR3 extends over 15 amino acids. Trimming pared 6 bases from V and 0 bases from J, leaving 9 bases between. The CDR3 here is CASGPGHSGANVLTF. The CDR3 bases are TGTGCTAGTGGCCCTGGACACTCTGGGGCCAACGTCCTGACTTTC.

The rearrangement joins TRBV2 to TRBJ1-2, with D hard to call. Germline values: CDR1 SNHLY, CDR2 FYNNEI. The CDR3 length is 12 residues. Trimming shortened V by 4 bases and J by 8 bases, and 11 bases separated the two germline ends. The CDR3 bases are TGTGCCAGCAGTGTGCCGGGGAGAGGCTACACCTTC. It yields the protein CASSVPGRGYTF.

The chain carries TRBV19 and TRBJ2-7, with TRBD2 matching 10 bases. V was pared by 5 bases and J by 4 bases, with 5 bases of the junction left unmatched. This CDR3 has 14 amino acids. The V gene's germline CDR1 is LNHDA and CDR2 SQIVND (reference sequence). CDR3 nucleotides: TGTGCCAGTAGTCGCCCTAGCGGGGGTTACGAGCAGTACTTC. Translating gives CASSRPSGGYEQYF. The full variable domain, its missing parts supplied by reference TRBV19 and TRBJ2-7, is DGGITQSPKYLFRKEGQNVTLSCEQNLNHDAMYWYRQDPGQGLRLIYYSQIVNDFQKGDIAEGYSVSREKKESFPLTVTSAQKNPTAFYLCASSRPSGGYEQYFGPGTRLTVT.

This clone appeared once. The J gene is TRBJ1-2, the V gene TRBV5-4, with 8 bases lining up with TRBD1. The CDR3 covers 15 residues. The V segment lost 3 bases and the J segment 4 bases; nucleotides outside the gene matches: 8. Germline values: CDR1 SGHNT, CDR2 YYREEE (reference sequence). The CDR3, as DNA: TGTGCCAGCAGCTCCCGTAACACAGGGGGCTATGGCTACACCTTC. The encoded protein is CASSSRNTGGYGYTF.

The chain's CDR3 is CSVDAIYYGYTF. The CDR3 bases are TGCAGCGTTGACGCGATCTACTATGGCTACACCTTC. This chain uses TRBV29-1 with TRBJ1-2, with D hard to call. This CDR3 spans 12 amino acids. Germline CDR1 reads SQVTM; CDR2 reads ANQGSEA. Trimming stripped 3 bases from V and 3 bases from J, with 8 bases between.

The rearrangement uses TRBV5-1 and TRBJ1-2, with 8 bases identical to TRBD1. The V gene end was trimmed by 4 bases and the J gene end by 3 bases; junction bases not matched to a gene: 5. The CDR3 sequence is 14 residues long. Germline CDR1 is SGHRS and CDR2 is YFSETQ. The CDR3 region has the DNA TGCGCCAGCAGCACGGACAGGGCCTACTATGGCTACACCTTC. Translating it yields CASSTDRAYYGYTF.